These 5 T cell receptor beta chains were sequenced from one sample in a study of blood T cell repertoires in COVID-19. Repertoires were generated with immunoSEQ multiplex PCR, while TCRdb's copy carries only in-frame clones and drops some. The data hold some 220,000 clones, with approximately 80% observed a single time. Sequencing was performed on peripheral blood. The receptors derive from a woman of 80 years or more with active or convalescent COVID-19.

V gene TRBV5-1 combines with J gene TRBJ2-1; 7 nucleotides match TRBD2. V shed 0 bases, J shed 9 bases, and the junction held 12 bases outside the gene matches. CDR3 length equals 16 residues. The V gene's germline CDR1 is SGHRS and CDR2 YFSETQ. The chain's CDR3 is CASSLVAGTTLGEQFF. In nucleotides, the CDR3 is TGCGCCAGCAGCTTGGTAGCCGGGACTACTCTCGGTGAGCAGTTCTTC.

The chain employs TRBV28 and TRBJ1-2, with a weak D call TRBD1 (6 bases). The CDR3 extends over 14 amino acids. In germline, CDR1 is MDHEN, CDR2 SYDVKM. The V end lost 7 bases, the J end lost 3 bases, and 15 bases lay between the germline ends. This CDR3 is CASTLTDSYYGYTF. CDR3 coding DNA: TGTGCCAGCACCTTAACGGACAGCTACTATGGCTACACCTTC.

This chain links TRBV5-1 with TRBJ2-2, with D perhaps TRBD2 (6 bases). Between the trimmed V and J ends, which lost 0 bases and 2 bases, there was a span of 11 bases. Germline-derived CDR1 and CDR2 are SGHRS and YFSETQ. The CDR3 is 16 amino acids. The CDR3 spells CASSLAGGVNTGELFF. The CDR3 region has the DNA TGCGCCAGCAGCTTGGCCGGGGGTGTAAACACCGGGGAGCTGTTTTTT. The whole variable domain, filled in from reference TRBV5-1 and TRBJ2-2, reads KAGVTQTPRYLIKTRGQQVTLSCSPISGHRSVSWYQQTPGQGLQFLFEYFSETQRNKGNFPGRFSGRQFSNSRSEMNVSTLELGDSALYLCASSLAGGVNTGELFFGEGSRLTVL.

This rearrangement joins TRBV2 to TRBJ1-5, with TRBD1 as a possible D gene (6 bases). CDR3 length: 15 amino acids. The germline gives CDR1 SNHLY, CDR2 FYNNEI. Trimming stripped 3 bases from V and 7 bases from J, with 16 bases between. CDR3 bases: TGTGCCAGCAGTGACCTGGCGGGGGCCAGGCAGCCCCAGCATTTT. Protein sequence: CASSDLAGARQPQHF.

V gene TRBV11-2 combines with J gene TRBJ1-1; D is possibly TRBD1 (6 bases). The V end was cut by 5 bases, the J end by 1 base, with 17 bases between. The germline CDR1 and CDR2 sequences are SGHAT and FQNNGV. The CDR3 consists of 16 residues. The CDR3: CASSQGPPGQNTEAFF. For the CDR3, the DNA is TGTGCCAGCAGCCAGGGGCCCCCAGGGCAGAACACTGAAGCTTTCTTT.